This entry is about one T cell receptor beta chain. The antigen is undetermined. This sample was included in a study of cytomegalovirus exposure and HLA in healthy donors. General observations from the study: Later analysis demonstrated an association between a missense DCLRE1C variant and TCR beta V- and J-gene trimming. TCR beta sequences reportedly predicted the HLA-A and HLA-B alleles of most subjects accurately. Accounts indicate the classifier identified cytomegalovirus status with strong specificity and sensitivity.

The PCR had 60 Vbeta and 13 Jbeta primers. This table comes from immunoSEQ multiplex PCR, and its TCRdb copy is limited to in-frame clones, with some not included. Found here are around 100,000 clones, 65% of them singletons; the top ten hold 3.8%. Losses at the gene ends were 0 bases for V and 7 bases for J; bases not matched to a gene: 6. Germline values: CDR1 SGHNT, CDR2 YYREEE (reference sequence). CDR3 length equals 15 residues. The donors (healthy individuals) were bone marrow donors. The receptor's source is a man aged 30-40 years in good health and CMV-seropositive. The chain recombines TRBV5-4 with TRBJ2-2; 7 nucleotides agree with TRBD2. The source material was PBMCs. Here the CDR3 reads CASSLVAGVSGELFF. The DNA of the CDR3 is TGTGCCAGCAGCTTGGTGGCGGGGGTTAGCGGGGAGCTGTTTTTT.